These 13 T cell receptor beta chains were sequenced from one sample in a study of cytomegalovirus exposure and HLA in healthy donors. Primers: 60 Vbeta forward and 13 Jbeta reverse. Data came from immunoSEQ multiplex PCR; TCRdb stores just in-frame clones and leaves some out. The sample lists around 140,000 clones, around 80% seen once, with more than 2.5% in the top ten. Sequencing was carried out using PBMCs. The receptors derive from a man between 18 and 35 years old in good health and CMV-seropositive.

The chain combines TRBV6-1 with TRBJ2-5, with a weak D call TRBD1 (6 bases). The CDR3 length is 14 residues. Germline CDR1 is MNHNS and CDR2 is SASEGT. Trimming took 1 base from V and 2 from J, leaving 8 bases between them. CDR3 sequence: CASSEGTEQETQYF. In nucleotides, the CDR3 is TGTGCCAGCAGTGAAGGGACAGAGCAAGAGACCCAGTACTTC.

The chain links TRBV28 to TRBJ2-7, with a possible D match to TRBD1 (6 bases). The CDR3 is made up of 15 amino acids. Between the trimmed V and J ends, which lost 2 bases and 3 bases, there was a span of 14 bases. Germline loops: CDR1 MDHEN, CDR2 SYDVKM. CDR3 loop: CASSLRGQIFYEQYF. In DNA form, the CDR3 reads TGTGCCAGCAGTTTAAGAGGACAGATCTTCTACGAGCAGTACTTC. Full variable domain (remainder filled in from reference TRBV28 and TRBJ2-7): DVKVTQSSRYLVKRTGEKVFLECVQDMDHENMFWYRQDPGLGLRLIYFSYDVKMKEKGDIPEGYSVSREKKERFSLILESASTNQTSMYLCASSLRGQIFYEQYFGPGTRLTVT.

This chain uses TRBV27 with TRBJ2-6; D might be TRBD2 (6 bases). CDR1 MNHEY and CDR2 SMNVEV come from the germline V gene (reference sequence). The CDR3 is 15 residues long. The ends were cut back, 7 bases at V and 2 bases at J, with 12 bases in the middle. CDR3 amino acids: CASTTPGAGANVLTF. As DNA, the CDR3 is TGTGCCAGCACCACCCCGGGGGCTGGGGCCAACGTCCTGACTTTC.

This clone was observed a single time. The chain combines TRBV30 with TRBJ1-1; D may be TRBD1 (5 bases). The CDR3 extends over 13 amino acids. Germline values: CDR1 GTSNPN, CDR2 SVGIG (reference sequence). The V gene lost 3 bases and the J gene lost 13 bases, with 21 bases spanning the gap. This CDR3 is CAWSSGLAFQGFF. The CDR3 nucleotides read TGTGCCTGGAGCTCCGGATTGGCCTTCCAGGGTTTCTTT.

This chain joins TRBV16 and TRBJ1-5; the match to TRBD1 covers 9 bases. Germline V gives CDR1 KGHSY, CDR2 FQNENV. V lost 2 bases, J lost 0 bases, and 2 bases stayed unmatched. The CDR3 length is 16 residues. The CDR3 nucleotides read TGTGCCAGCAGCCAACGACAGGGGGATAGCAATCAGCCCCAGCATTTT. It is translated as CASSQRQGDSNQPQHF.

This clone was recorded once. V is TRBV11-2 and J is TRBJ1-2; the D gene is possibly TRBD1 (6 bases). Per the germline V gene, CDR1 is SGHAT and CDR2 is FQNNGV. The CDR3 is 13 amino acids. The ends were cut back, 4 bases at V and 2 bases at J, with 8 bases in the middle. Here the CDR3 DNA reads TGTGCCAGCAGCTCAGGGGACAACTATGGCTACACCTTC. As protein: CASSSGDNYGYTF.

The chain carries TRBV27 and TRBJ2-3; D possibly corresponds to TRBD1 (5 bases). This CDR3 region has 15 residues. CDR1 MNHEY and CDR2 SMNVEV come from the germline V gene (reference sequence). Trimming cost V 4 bases and J 2 bases, with 13 bases left between them. CDR3 amino acids: CASSSRVLHTDTQYF. CDR3 DNA: TGTGCCAGCAGTTCCAGGGTATTACACACAGATACGCAGTATTTT.

This clone was observed a handful of times. V gene TRBV27 combines with J gene TRBJ2-6; D unclear. The CDR3 consists of 13 residues. Trimming removed 6 bases at V and 0 bases at J, with 3 bases between. Germline V CDR1 and CDR2: MNHEY, SMNVEV (reference sequence). The CDR3 spells CASSHSGANVLTF. CDR3 bases: TGTGCCAGCAGCCACTCTGGGGCCAACGTCCTGACTTTC.

This clone was picked up one time. The genes are TRBV7-9 and TRBJ2-7; unclear D gene. The CDR3 contains 17 residues. V was shortened by 0 bases and J by 3 bases, with 18 bases between the two germline ends. Germline V gives CDR1 SEHNR, CDR2 FQNEAQ (reference sequence). CDR3 in DNA: TGTGCCAGCAGCTTAGCACCACTACATGGGTCGTTCTACGAGCAGTACTTC. Protein product: CASSLAPLHGSFYEQYF.

The J gene is TRBJ1-3, the V gene TRBV7-3, with 10 bases identical to TRBD1. The CDR3 contains 17 residues. Germline V gives CDR1 SGHTA, CDR2 FQGTGA. The trim removed 6 bases at V and 4 bases at J, leaving 12 bases unmatched. The CDR3 spells CASRHRDRGIAGNTIYF. The CDR3 coding sequence is TGTGCCAGCAGACATCGGGACAGGGGAATAGCGGGAAACACCATATATTTT.

This clone has a single count. V is TRBV28 and J is TRBJ2-4; the D is unclear. The CDR3 has 16 amino acids. The germline V gene encodes CDR1 MDHEN and CDR2 SYDVKM. Trimming removed 6 bases from V and 2 bases from J, with 17 bases in between. The CDR3 nucleotides are TGTGCCAGCAGCAAGACGGCAGCGCCGACCAAAAACATTCAGTACTTC. Its translation: CASSKTAAPTKNIQYF.

CDR3 nucleotides: TGTGCCAGCAGTGGGGGCTTAGCGGGGAGCTCCTACAATGAGCAGTTCTTC. Translation: CASSGGLAGSSYNEQFF. J is TRBJ2-1 and V is TRBV6-1; 8 bases are a match to TRBD2. CDR1 is MNHNS and CDR2 is SASEGT in the germline V gene. The V segment lost 4 bases and the J segment 0 bases; nucleotides outside the gene matches: 8. This CDR3 contains 17 residues.

This sequence joins TRBV10-3 and TRBJ2-1, with TRBD2 matching 7 bases. J gave up 2 bases and V 3 bases, and 4 bases lay outside the gene matches. The CDR3 length is 15 residues. Germline CDR1 reads ENHRY; CDR2 reads SYGVKD. The CDR3 nucleotides read TGTGCCATCAGTGACGCGGGAGCCACCTACAATGAGCAGTTCTTC. This codes for CAISDAGATYNEQFF.